What follows are 30 T cell receptor beta chains derived from one specimen sequenced in a study of T-cell memory formation after mild COVID-19. TCRdb reanalysed the 5' RACE reads using MiXCR and keeps one entry per CDR3 protein. The sample yields tens of thousands of distinct CDR3 sequences, 25% seen once. Sequenced material: PBMCs or a T cell subset sorted from them (not recorded which). Every receptor here comes from a man between 18 and 29 years old who had mild COVID-19 (a few samples of this study predate the infection). Cell type and time point are not known.

V and J are TRBV4-1 and TRBJ2-5; 11 bases align to TRBD2. V was pared by 3 bases and J by 1 base, with 4 bases of the junction left unmatched. The CDR3 length is 16 residues. CDR1 is MGHRA and CDR2 is YSYEKL in the germline V gene. CDR3 coding DNA: TGCGCCAGCAGCCAGAGACTAGCGGGGATCCAAGAGACCCAGTACTTC. Amino acids: CASSQRLAGIQETQYF.

This clonotype was seen a few times. This rearrangement joins TRBV12-3 or TRBV12-4 to TRBJ2-3; a weak D match, TRBD2 (6 bases). V shed 6 bases and J shed 3 bases, with 16 bases lying between them. The CDR3 has 15 amino acids. DNA of the CDR3: TGTGCCAGCAGGTCCGGGGCCCGGGAGACAGATACGCAGTATTTT. Its translation is CASRSGARETDTQYF.

V gene TRBV7-9 combines with J gene TRBJ1-2; TRBD1 matches 8 bases. V was clipped by 5 bases and J by 3 bases; unmatched bases: 2. Germline V gives CDR1 SEHNR, CDR2 FQNEAQ (reference sequence). CDR3 size: 13 residues. In DNA, the CDR3 is TGTGCCAGCAGCCCAGGGGGCGACTATGGCTACACCTTC. Translating gives CASSPGGDYGYTF.

This clonotype appeared a few times. The chain carries TRBV11-2 and TRBJ2-1; 9 bases are a match to TRBD1. The CDR3 runs 16 residues. Germline-derived CDR1 and CDR2 are SGHAT and FQNNGV. J gave up 8 bases and V 4 bases, and 12 bases lay outside the gene matches. CDR3: CASSSWGTGSSDEQFF. The CDR3 DNA is TGTGCCAGCAGCTCCTGGGGGACAGGGAGTTCGGATGAGCAGTTCTTC.

This clonotype was counted between two and nine times. Here the CDR3 reads CASSYWGGPKDTQYF. The DNA of the CDR3 is TGCGCCAGCAGCTACTGGGGGGGGCCGAAAGATACGCAGTATTTT. J is TRBJ2-3 and V is TRBV5-1; D possibly corresponds to TRBD2 (7 bases). Between the trimmed V and J ends, which lost 3 bases and 5 bases, there was a span of 16 bases. Germline V gene sequence: CDR1 SGHRS, CDR2 YFSETQ. The CDR3 extends over 15 amino acids.

This chain joins TRBV5-1 and TRBJ2-2; 9 bases match TRBD1. The CDR3 covers 16 residues. Germline V gene sequence: CDR1 SGHRS, CDR2 YFSETQ. The V gene end was trimmed by 4 bases and the J gene end by 5 bases; junction bases not matched to a gene: 9. The CDR3 here is CASSPTYRGRTGELFF. DNA for the CDR3: TGCGCCAGCAGCCCGACATACAGGGGGCGTACCGGGGAGCTGTTTTTT.

The chain couples TRBV6-5 to TRBJ2-5; 9 nucleotides match TRBD1. Trimming at V came to 6 bases and at J to 5 bases, leaving 4 bases not matched to a gene. The CDR3 sequence is 13 residues long. Per the germline V gene, CDR1 is MNHEY and CDR2 is SVGAGI. The CDR3 region has the DNA TGTGCCAGCAGGGAGACAGGGGGGGAGACCCAGTACTTC. Its protein is CASRETGGETQYF.

This clonotype has just a few counts. V is TRBV9 and J is TRBJ2-1, with 16 bases identical to TRBD2. V trimming: 1 base; J trimming: 4 bases; junction bases outside the gene matches: 2. Per germline, CDR1 SGDLS and CDR2 YYNGEE. The CDR3 is 17 residues long. CDR3 residues: CASSVRGLAGGYNEQFF. The CDR3 DNA is TGTGCCAGCAGCGTAAGGGGACTAGCGGGGGGGTACAATGAGCAGTTCTTC.

The gene calls are TRBV24-1 and TRBJ1-2, with D uncertain. This CDR3 contains 11 residues. Germline CDR1 is KGHDR and CDR2 is SFDVKD. V was trimmed by 9 bases and J by 8 bases, leaving 12 bases between them. The CDR3 nucleotides read TGTGCCACCTCCAGCGGCGTGGGCTACACCTTC. It yields the protein CATSSGVGYTF.

This clonotype was seen a few times. The chain has TRBV5-5 and TRBJ2-1; no clear D. The V end lost 2 bases, the J end lost 7 bases, and 10 bases lay between the germline ends. Germline CDR1 is SGHKS and CDR2 is YYEKEE (reference sequence). This CDR3 has 13 amino acids. The CDR3 sequence is CASSFYSQNEQFF. The CDR3 DNA is TGTGCCAGCAGCTTCTATTCACAGAATGAGCAGTTCTTC. The full variable domain, rest sourced from reference TRBV5-5 and TRBJ2-1, is DAGVTQSPTHLIKTRGQQVTLRCSPISGHKSVSWYQQVLGQGPQFIFQYYEKEERGRGNFPDRFSARQFPNYSSELNVNALLLGDSALYLCASSFYSQNEQFFGPGTRLTVL.

Only a few counts were recorded for this clonotype. The chain employs TRBV5-1 and TRBJ1-1, with D possibly being TRBD1 (5 bases). V was trimmed by 7 bases and J by 0 bases, leaving 13 bases between them. CDR1 is SGHRS, CDR2 YFSETQ, per germline. The CDR3 totals 14 residues. CDR3 DNA: TGCGCCAGCGGGGCAGGGAACATGAACACTGAAGCTTTCTTT. Its translation: CASGAGNMNTEAFF. Looking up the rest from reference TRBV5-1 and TRBJ1-1 gives the full variable domain: KAGVTQTPRYLIKTRGQQVTLSCSPISGHRSVSWYQQTPGQGLQFLFEYFSETQRNKGNFPGRFSGRQFSNSRSEMNVSTLELGDSALYLCASGAGNMNTEAFFGQGTRLTVV.

The V call is TRBV29-1, the J call TRBJ2-7; weak D call: TRBD2 (5 bases). Germline CDR1 and CDR2: SQVTM and ANQGSEA. V lost 6 bases and J lost 0, with 12 bases in between. The CDR3 is made up of 13 amino acids. The CDR3 region is CSVVGVLSYEQYF. The CDR3 DNA is TGCAGCGTCGTCGGGGTACTCTCCTACGAGCAGTACTTC.

V usage is TRBV25-1 and J usage is TRBJ2-7, with D possibly TRBD2 on 7 matching bases. Germline V CDR1 and CDR2: MGHDK, SYGVNS. The V end lost 3 bases, the J end lost 7 bases, and 13 bases lay between the germline ends. This CDR3 spans 13 amino acids. CDR3: CASSDGGPWEQYF. The CDR3 nucleotides read TGTGCCAGCAGTGACGGGGGGCCCTGGGAGCAGTACTTC.

This clonotype was counted many times. The rearrangement uses TRBV7-8 and TRBJ1-2, with 8 bases matching TRBD1. The CDR3 consists of 14 residues. Trimming at V came to 4 bases and at J to 8 bases, leaving 9 bases not matched to a gene. Germline loops: CDR1 SGHVS, CDR2 FQNEAQ. The CDR3 DNA reads TGTGCCAGCAGCTCCGGACAGGGAGTGGACGGCTACACCTTC. This translates into CASSSGQGVDGYTF.

The chain couples TRBV6-5 to TRBJ1-2; D unclear. Looked up from germline, CDR1 is MNHEY and CDR2 is SVGAGI. The CDR3 sequence is 13 residues long. V was pared by 2 bases and J by 0 bases, with 4 bases between. The CDR3 nucleotides are TGTGCCAGCAGTTACAGACCTAACTATGGCTACACCTTC. It translates to CASSYRPNYGYTF.

This clonotype was counted between two and nine times. V and J are TRBV7-9 and TRBJ2-1; TRBD2 is a possible D gene (5 bases). Germline assignment: CDR1 SEHNR and CDR2 FQNEAQ (reference sequence). Deletions cut 5 bases from V and 8 bases from J, with 19 bases between. This CDR3 is built from 15 residues. CDR3 coding DNA: TGTGCCAGCAGCCCGGGGAAGTGGGCTTACGATGAGCAGTTCTTC. It specifies CASSPGKWAYDEQFF.

The genes are TRBV18 and TRBJ2-7; D call uncertain. The CDR3 length is 13 residues. V shed 8 bases and J shed 3 bases, with 14 bases lying between them. The germline V gene has CDR1 KGHSH and CDR2 LQKENI. CDR3 DNA: TGTGCCAGCCAACTGGCCGCGGACTACGAGCAGTACTTC. Translation gives CASQLAADYEQYF.

The gene calls are TRBV24-1 and TRBJ2-1; D perhaps matches TRBD2 (6 bases). The V end lost 4 bases, the J end lost 10 bases, and 10 bases lay between the germline ends. The CDR3 contains 12 residues. Germline V lookup: CDR1 KGHDR, CDR2 SFDVKD. The CDR3 reads CATSESSDEQFF. Written as DNA, the CDR3 is TGTGCCACCAGTGAATCTAGCGACGAGCAGTTCTTC.

This clonotype was seen more than once but under ten times. The chain couples TRBV7-9 to TRBJ1-1; no definite D call. Trimming shortened V by 2 bases and J by 1 base, and 23 bases separated the two germline ends. The germline V gene encodes CDR1 SEHNR and CDR2 FQNEAQ (reference sequence). The CDR3 loop spans 19 amino acids. The CDR3 region is CASSLPFLPVTRKNTEAFF. The CDR3 nucleotides are TGTGCCAGCAGCTTACCATTCCTGCCGGTCACAAGAAAGAACACTGAAGCTTTCTTT.

This chain uses TRBV4-1 with TRBJ2-7, with 10 bases aligning to TRBD1. Per the germline V gene, CDR1 is MGHRA and CDR2 is YSYEKL. CDR3 length equals 15 residues. Unmatched junction bases numbered 2, after V lost 1 base and J lost 2 bases. CDR3: CASSQGTGGTYEQYF. CDR3 DNA: TGCGCCAGCAGCCAAGGGACAGGGGGGACCTACGAGCAGTACTTC.

This clonotype occurred a few times. This chain uses TRBV4-3 with TRBJ2-7, with no clear D. Germline CDR1 is LGHNA and CDR2 is YSLEER. The CDR3 consists of 14 residues. Trimming removed 0 bases at V and 8 bases at J, with 14 bases between. The CDR3 loop is CASSQDGTPSQQYF. CDR3 coding DNA: TGCGCCAGCAGCCAAGATGGCACTCCGTCCCAGCAGTACTTC.

The sample holds a few counts of this clonotype. This chain connects TRBV13 to TRBJ2-2; D is unclear. Trimming removed 1 base from V and 7 bases from J, with 7 bases in between. This CDR3 has 13 residues. CDR1 is PRHDT and CDR2 is FYEKMQ in the germline V gene (reference sequence). CDR3 DNA: TGTGCCAGCAGCTTAGTGGCCAACGGGGAGCTGTTTTTT. It encodes CASSLVANGELFF.

This clonotype has just a few counts. The chain uses TRBV7-9 and TRBJ2-3, with TRBD1 matching 8 bases. V shed 2 bases and J 7 bases; nucleotides not matched to a gene: 17. This CDR3 is built from 18 residues. Germline CDR1 reads SEHNR; CDR2 reads FQNEAQ (reference sequence). The CDR3 sequence is CASSLSYLGTGRTNTQYF. The CDR3 DNA reads TGTGCCAGCAGCTTATCTTATCTCGGGACAGGAAGGACGAATACGCAGTATTTT.

This clonotype was counted at least ten times. This chain links TRBV4-1 with TRBJ2-3; maybe TRBD2 (5 bases). V was trimmed by 1 base and J by 1 base, leaving 9 bases between them. The germline CDR1 and CDR2 sequences are MGHRA and YSYEKL. The CDR3 has 15 residues. The CDR3 is CASSQVSEGTDTQYF. In DNA, the CDR3 is TGCGCCAGCAGCCAAGTTAGCGAGGGCACAGATACGCAGTATTTT.

This chain uses TRBV29-1 with TRBJ2-3; 7 nucleotides match TRBD1. Trimming cost V 7 bases and J 4 bases; bases outside gene matches: 8. This CDR3 spans 13 amino acids. CDR1 is SQVTM, CDR2 ANQGSEA, per germline. The CDR3 nucleotides read TGCAGCGAAATGACAGGGTTTCCAGATACGCAGTATTTT. It is translated as CSEMTGFPDTQYF.

This clonotype was observed a few times. CDR3 region: CASSPTKLGGNQPQHF. CDR3 nucleotides: TGTGCCAGCAGTCCTACCAAACTGGGTGGCAATCAGCCCCAGCATTTT. The genes are TRBV6-5 and TRBJ1-5; no clear D gene. Between the trimmed V and J ends, which lost 5 bases and 2 bases, there was a span of 16 bases. This CDR3 region has 16 residues. CDR1 and CDR2 from the germline V gene are MNHEY and SVGAGI.

The table lists this clonotype with a count of one. V usage is TRBV9 and J usage is TRBJ2-2; D is unresolved. Between the trimmed V and J ends, which lost 3 bases and 0 bases, there was a span of 15 bases. Germline CDR1 is SGDLS and CDR2 is YYNGEE. CDR3 length: 17 residues. The CDR3 is CASSARSVGSNTGELFF. In DNA form, the CDR3 reads TGTGCCAGCAGCGCCCGGAGCGTGGGGTCGAACACCGGGGAGCTGTTTTTT.

Ten or more counts support this clonotype. This chain joins TRBV27 and TRBJ2-2; D is ambiguous. The CDR3 covers 14 residues. Germline CDR1 is MNHEY and CDR2 is SMNVEV (reference sequence). The V end lost 3 bases, the J end lost 6 bases, and 11 bases lay between the germline ends. DNA for the CDR3: TGTGCCAGCAGTTTCTCCGCCGTGTCCGGGGAGCTGTTTTTT. Translation: CASSFSAVSGELFF.

The J gene is TRBJ1-1, the V gene TRBV6-1; D gene unclear. V was clipped by 6 bases and J by 4 bases, with 9 bases between them. Germline V gives CDR1 MNHNS, CDR2 SASEGT. There are 12 residues in the CDR3. CDR3 sequence reads: CASRQESTEAFF. CDR3 DNA sequence: TGTGCCAGCAGGCAGGAATCCACTGAAGCTTTCTTT.

This clonotype was observed a few times. The V gene is TRBV28, the J gene TRBJ2-7; 10 nucleotides agree with TRBD1. CDR1 MDHEN and CDR2 SYDVKM come from the germline V gene. This CDR3 has 13 amino acids. V was clipped by 4 bases and J by 5 bases; unmatched bases: 2. This chain's CDR3 is CASSSGTGDEQYV. In DNA, the CDR3 is TGTGCCAGCAGTTCCGGGACAGGGGACGAGCAGTACGTC.